Listed below are T cell receptor beta chains from one sample, sequenced in a study of cytomegalovirus exposure and HLA in healthy donors. TCRdb's copy holds only in-frame clones and misses some; the assay was immunoSEQ multiplex PCR. The table shows about 130,000 clones, with approximately 17% occurring only once. What was sequenced was PBMCs. The source of these receptors is a female donor in good health and CMV-seropositive. CDR3s include the opening cysteine and the closing phenylalanine or tryptophan. A D gene is named only where the DNA matches it firmly. The size entry is marked missing in some rows and otherwise reads once, few, many or a size class.

CDR3	DNA	D	V	J	size
CASSLTGGEDTQYF	TGTGCCAGCAGCTTGACAGGGGGGGAAGATACGCAGTATTTT	TRBD1	TRBV27	TRBJ2-3	-
CASSQAGLAGTYEQYF	TGCGCCAGCAGCCAAGCGGGGCTAGCGGGCACCTACGAGCAGTACTTC	TRBD2	TRBV4-3	TRBJ2-7	few
CASSSRRVGGYTF	TGTGCCAGCAGCAGTAGGAGGGTGGGTGGCTACACCTTC	-	TRBV6-5	TRBJ1-2	-
CASFPVFRGISYNEQFF	TGCGCCAGCTTCCCCGTTTTTCGGGGGATTTCCTACAATGAGCAGTTCTTC	-	TRBV5-1	TRBJ2-1	-
CSVSRTSGLFNEQFF	TGCAGCGTTAGTAGGACTAGCGGGTTGTTCAATGAGCAGTTCTTC	TRBD2	TRBV29-1	TRBJ2-1	few
CASSYHSGGHYEQYF	TGTGCCAGCAGCTACCATAGCGGGGGTCATTACGAGCAGTACTTC	TRBD2	TRBV7-2	TRBJ2-7	few
CASSLGVGEETQYF	TGTGCTAGCAGCTTAGGGGTAGGGGAAGAGACCCAGTACTTC	-	TRBV7-7	TRBJ2-5	few
CASQLTGSGTDTQYF	TGTGCCAGCCAGTTGACGGGAAGCGGCACAGATACGCAGTATTTT	-	TRBV6-4	TRBJ2-3	-
CASSDWTGSSEQFF	TGTGCCAGCAGTGACTGGACGGGGAGTTCTGAGCAGTTCTTC	-	TRBV25-1	TRBJ2-1	few
CAWGTPTGLNEKLFF	TGTGCCTGGGGTACCCCGACAGGATTGAACGAAAAACTGTTTTTT	-	TRBV30	TRBJ1-4	-
CASSLPSGGEETQYF	TGCGCCAGCAGCTTGCCTAGCGGGGGGGAAGAGACCCAGTACTTC	TRBD2	TRBV5-1	TRBJ2-5	few
CAISESSLDTEAFF	TGTGCCATCAGTGAGTCGAGTTTGGACACTGAAGCTTTCTTT	-	TRBV10-3	TRBJ1-1	-
CASSMDRTYEQYF	TGTGCCAGCAGCATGGACAGAACCTACGAGCAGTACTTC	-	TRBV6-1	TRBJ2-7	few
CASSYSHRTGELFF	TGTGCCAGCAGTTACTCCCATAGAACCGGGGAGCTGTTTTTT	-	TRBV6-6	TRBJ2-2	-
CASSVGTGISGTDTQYF	TGTGCCAGCAGCGTAGGGACAGGGATAAGTGGCACAGATACGCAGTATTTT	TRBD1	TRBV9	TRBJ2-3	-
CAWSVPTTAGRSSYNEQFF	TGTGCCTGGAGTGTACCTACTACGGCGGGGCGTAGCTCCTACAATGAGCAGTTCTTC	-	TRBV30	TRBJ2-1	few
CASNLALGGINQPQHF	TGTGCTAGTAACCTTGCGCTCGGGGGGATCAATCAGCCCCAGCATTTT	-	TRBV12-5	TRBJ1-5	-
CASSQELGQGRKDGYTF	TGTGCCAGCAGCCAAGAACTTGGACAGGGTAGGAAGGATGGCTACACCTTC	TRBD1	TRBV4-2	TRBJ1-2	-
CASRLGLSNTEAFF	TGTGCCAGCAGATTGGGCCTGTCTAACACTGAAGCTTTCTTT	-	TRBV6-5	TRBJ1-1	few
CAISDLLGLAGEQYF	TGTGCCATCAGTGATCTATTAGGACTAGCGGGCGAGCAGTACTTC	TRBD2	TRBV10-3	TRBJ2-7	few
CASSYSVGTGYTEAFF	TGTGCCAGCAGTTACTCTGTTGGGACAGGGTACACTGAAGCTTTCTTT	TRBD1	TRBV6-5	TRBJ1-1	-
CASSEEEADHWGYTF	TGTGCCAGCAGTGAAGAGGAGGCAGACCATTGGGGCTACACCTTC	-	TRBV6-1	TRBJ1-2	few
CSAPRDFSQYF	TGCAGTGCTCCCCGGGACTTCAGTCAGTATTTT	-	TRBV20-1	TRBJ2-3	few
CAWSGGWSPGETQYF	TGTGCCTGGAGTGGGGGCTGGAGCCCTGGTGAGACCCAGTACTTC	-	TRBV30	TRBJ2-5	-
CASSIPRDLNQPQHF	TGTGCCAGCAGTATTCCCAGGGATCTGAATCAGCCCCAGCATTTT	-	TRBV2	TRBJ1-5	-
CASSLSFTSGGQETQYF	TGTGCCAGCAGCCTGTCATTTACTAGCGGGGGACAAGAGACCCAGTACTTC	TRBD2	TRBV5-4	TRBJ2-5	few
CASSSYPGQPDGNTEAFF	TGTGCCAGCAGCTCTTATCCGGGACAGCCCGATGGGAACACTGAAGCTTTCTTT	TRBD1	TRBV13	TRBJ1-1	few
CASSELAVASGGPYEQYF	TGTGCCAGCAGTGAACTCGCGGTGGCTAGCGGGGGGCCATACGAGCAGTACTTC	TRBD2	TRBV2	TRBJ2-7	few
CASSQPTLTGGGYGYTF	TGCGCCAGCAGCCAACCCACCTTGACAGGGGGGGGCTATGGCTACACCTTC	TRBD1	TRBV4-1	TRBJ1-2	-
CASSLGERRFSYNEQFF	TGCGCCAGCAGCTTGGGGGAGCGGAGATTCTCCTACAATGAGCAGTTCTTC	-	TRBV5-1	TRBJ2-1	few
CSVVLAGIYNEQFF	TGCAGCGTTGTACTAGCGGGGATTTACAATGAGCAGTTCTTC	TRBD2	TRBV29-1	TRBJ2-1	-
CASSIPGQATYEQYF	TGTGCCAGCTCGATCCCGGGACAGGCTACCTACGAGCAGTACTTC	TRBD1	TRBV28	TRBJ2-7	-
CASSIDRTGDYSPLHF	TGTGCCAGTAGTATAGATCGGACAGGGGATTATTCACCCCTCCACTTT	TRBD1	TRBV19	TRBJ1-6	few
CASSVDLAQETQYF	TGTGCCAGCAGCGTAGATCTAGCCCAAGAGACCCAGTACTTC	-	TRBV9	TRBJ2-5	few
CASISGTYEQYF	TGTGCCAGCATTAGCGGGACCTACGAGCAGTACTTC	TRBD2	TRBV28	TRBJ2-7	-
CASSYLDQPQHF	TGTGCCAGCAGTTACTTAGATCAGCCCCAGCATTTT	-	TRBV6-6	TRBJ1-5	few
CASSYGDRGYEQYF	TGTGCCAGCAGTTACGGGGACAGGGGTTACGAGCAGTACTTC	TRBD1	TRBV6-5	TRBJ2-7	-
CASSPPGQGWRGETQYF	TGTGCCAGCAGTCCGCCGGGACAGGGCTGGCGGGGAGAGACCCAGTACTTC	TRBD1	TRBV28	TRBJ2-5	-
CASSQDPVGTYNEQFF	TGCGCCAGCAGCCAAGATCCTGTGGGCACCTACAATGAGCAGTTCTTC	-	TRBV4-3	TRBJ2-1	-
CASSMRGAGGRYSNQPQHF	TGTGCCAGTAGTATGCGGGGGGCAGGGGGACGATATAGCAATCAGCCCCAGCATTTT	TRBD1	TRBV19	TRBJ1-5	-
CASSGQGVQETQYF	TGTGCCAGCAGCGGTCAGGGGGTACAAGAGACCCAGTACTTC	TRBD1	TRBV5-6	TRBJ2-5	-
CASRKAGGRYEQYF	TGTGCCAGCAGAAAAGCGGGGGGGCGGTACGAGCAGTACTTC	TRBD2	TRBV2	TRBJ2-7	few
CAIRGIQETQYF	TGTGCCATCCGCGGGATCCAAGAGACCCAGTACTTC	-	TRBV10-3	TRBJ2-5	-
CASSLFYRDGNTIYF	TGTGCCAGCAGCTTATTCTACAGGGATGGAAACACCATATATTTT	-	TRBV7-2	TRBJ1-3	-
CATQTRTGNYGYTF	TGTGCCACCCAAACCCGGACGGGGAACTATGGCTACACCTTC	-	TRBV10-3	TRBJ1-2	-
CASSSRDRDVYGYTF	TGTGCCAGCAGCTCCCGGGACAGGGATGTCTATGGCTACACCTTC	TRBD1	TRBV7-8	TRBJ1-2	-
CASSPPGLRTEAFF	TGTGCCAGCAGCCCCCCAGGGTTACGGACTGAAGCTTTCTTT	-	TRBV5-6	TRBJ1-1	-
CASSLVTGTGTMRLFF	TGTGCCAGCAGCTTGGTTACCGGGACAGGGACAATGCGGCTGTTTTTT	TRBD1	TRBV5-4	TRBJ1-4	few
CASSQDGALDPTGDSGYTF	TGTGCCAGCAGCCAAGATGGGGCTTTGGACCCGACAGGGGATAGTGGCTACACCTTC	TRBD1	TRBV4-2	TRBJ1-2	-
CASRQRTGANEQFF	TGTGCCAGCCGACAGAGGACAGGAGCCAATGAGCAGTTCTTC	TRBD1	TRBV2	TRBJ2-1	-
CASSSLDRVNTEAFF	TGTGCCAGCAGTTCCCTGGACAGGGTGAACACTGAAGCTTTCTTT	TRBD1	TRBV28	TRBJ1-1	few
CASSIGTGSSNQPQHF	TGTGCCAGTAGTATCGGGACAGGATCTAGCAATCAGCCCCAGCATTTT	TRBD1	TRBV19	TRBJ1-5	few
CASSLASSGFNTGELFF	TGTGCCAGCAGCTTGGCGTCGTCAGGGTTCAACACCGGGGAGCTGTTTTTT	-	TRBV5-6	TRBJ2-2	-
CATSRGQGLAKNIQYF	TGTGCCACCAGCAGAGGACAGGGACTAGCCAAAAACATTCAGTACTTC	-	TRBV15	TRBJ2-4	-
CASSGNRGATEAFF	TGTGCCAGCAGTGGAAACAGGGGAGCTACTGAAGCTTTCTTT	TRBD1	TRBV2	TRBJ1-1	-
CASSSNPNRGITGELFF	TGCGCCAGCAGCTCCAATCCCAACAGGGGGATCACCGGGGAGCTGTTTTTT	TRBD1	TRBV5-1	TRBJ2-2	few
CASSQGIRGTGEGYTF	TGCGCCAGCAGCCAAGGAATTCGAGGGACAGGGGAAGGCTACACCTTC	TRBD1	TRBV4-3	TRBJ1-2	-
CATKMNTEAFF	TGTGCCACAAAAATGAACACTGAAGCTTTCTTT	-	TRBV6-1	TRBJ1-1	-
CASSVGLARSTQYF	TGTGCCAGCAGCGTAGGACTAGCGCGGAGTACGCAGTATTTT	TRBD2	TRBV6-1	TRBJ2-3	-
CSVVVGQGLAEQYF	TGCAGCGTTGTAGTGGGACAGGGATTGGCCGAGCAGTACTTC	TRBD1	TRBV29-1	TRBJ2-7	-